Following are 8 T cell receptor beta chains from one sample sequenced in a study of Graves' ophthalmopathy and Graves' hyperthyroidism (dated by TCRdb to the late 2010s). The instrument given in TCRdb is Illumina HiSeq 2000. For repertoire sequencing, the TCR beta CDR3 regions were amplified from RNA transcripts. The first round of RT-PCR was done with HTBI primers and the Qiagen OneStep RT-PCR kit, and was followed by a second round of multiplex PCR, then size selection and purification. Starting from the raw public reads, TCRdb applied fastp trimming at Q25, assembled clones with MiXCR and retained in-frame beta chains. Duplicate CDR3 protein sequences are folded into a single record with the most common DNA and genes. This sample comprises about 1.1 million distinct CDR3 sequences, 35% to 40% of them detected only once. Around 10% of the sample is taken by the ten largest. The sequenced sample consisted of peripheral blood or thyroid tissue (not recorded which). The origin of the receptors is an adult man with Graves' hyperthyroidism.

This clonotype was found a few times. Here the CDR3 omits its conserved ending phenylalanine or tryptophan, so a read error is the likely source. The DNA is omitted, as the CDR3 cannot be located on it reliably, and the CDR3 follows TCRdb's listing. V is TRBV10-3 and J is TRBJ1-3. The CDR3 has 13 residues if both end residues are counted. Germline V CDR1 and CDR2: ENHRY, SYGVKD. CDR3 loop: CAISGRTSGGTNT.

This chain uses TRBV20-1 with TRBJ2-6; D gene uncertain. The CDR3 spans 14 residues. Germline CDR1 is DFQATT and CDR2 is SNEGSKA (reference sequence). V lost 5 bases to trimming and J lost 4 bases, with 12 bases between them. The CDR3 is CSAGTGIGANVLTF. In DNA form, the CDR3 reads TGCAGTGCTGGTACGGGTATAGGGGCCAACGTCCTGACTTTC.

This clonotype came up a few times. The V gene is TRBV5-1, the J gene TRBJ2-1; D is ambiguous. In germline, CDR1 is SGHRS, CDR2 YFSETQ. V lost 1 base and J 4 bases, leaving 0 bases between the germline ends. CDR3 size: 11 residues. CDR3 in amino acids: CASSLYNEQFF. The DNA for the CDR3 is TGCGCCAGCAGCTTGTACAATGAGCAGTTCTTC.

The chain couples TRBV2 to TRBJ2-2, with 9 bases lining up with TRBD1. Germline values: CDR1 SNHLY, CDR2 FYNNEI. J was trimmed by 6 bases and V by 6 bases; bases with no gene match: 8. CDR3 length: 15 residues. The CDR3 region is CASSVRTGAAGELFF. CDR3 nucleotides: TGTGCCAGCAGCGTCCGGACAGGGGCGGCCGGGGAGCTGTTTTTT.

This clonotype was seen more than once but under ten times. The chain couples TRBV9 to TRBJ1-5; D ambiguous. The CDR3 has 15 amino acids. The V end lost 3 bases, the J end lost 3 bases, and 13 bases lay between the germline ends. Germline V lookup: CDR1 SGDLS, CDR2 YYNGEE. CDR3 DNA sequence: TGTGCCAGCAGCGCAACGGACGGAGACAATCAGCCCCAGCATTTT. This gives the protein CASSATDGDNQPQHF.

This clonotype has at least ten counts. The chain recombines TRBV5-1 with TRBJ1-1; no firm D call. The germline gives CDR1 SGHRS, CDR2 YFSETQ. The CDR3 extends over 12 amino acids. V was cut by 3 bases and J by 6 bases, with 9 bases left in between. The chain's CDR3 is CASSSGISEAFF. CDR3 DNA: TGCGCCAGCAGCTCGGGGATCTCTGAAGCTTTCTTT.

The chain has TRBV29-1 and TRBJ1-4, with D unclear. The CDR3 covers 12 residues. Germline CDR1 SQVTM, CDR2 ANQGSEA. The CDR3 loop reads CTSSSTNEKLFF. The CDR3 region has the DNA TGCACCTCCTCGTCAACTAATGAAAAACTGTTTTTT.

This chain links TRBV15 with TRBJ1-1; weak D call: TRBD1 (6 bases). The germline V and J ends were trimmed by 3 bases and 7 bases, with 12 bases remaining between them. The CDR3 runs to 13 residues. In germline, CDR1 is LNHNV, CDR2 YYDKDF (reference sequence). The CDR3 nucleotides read TGTGCCACCAGCAGCCGATTACAGGGTGAAGCTTTCTTT. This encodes CATSSRLQGEAFF.